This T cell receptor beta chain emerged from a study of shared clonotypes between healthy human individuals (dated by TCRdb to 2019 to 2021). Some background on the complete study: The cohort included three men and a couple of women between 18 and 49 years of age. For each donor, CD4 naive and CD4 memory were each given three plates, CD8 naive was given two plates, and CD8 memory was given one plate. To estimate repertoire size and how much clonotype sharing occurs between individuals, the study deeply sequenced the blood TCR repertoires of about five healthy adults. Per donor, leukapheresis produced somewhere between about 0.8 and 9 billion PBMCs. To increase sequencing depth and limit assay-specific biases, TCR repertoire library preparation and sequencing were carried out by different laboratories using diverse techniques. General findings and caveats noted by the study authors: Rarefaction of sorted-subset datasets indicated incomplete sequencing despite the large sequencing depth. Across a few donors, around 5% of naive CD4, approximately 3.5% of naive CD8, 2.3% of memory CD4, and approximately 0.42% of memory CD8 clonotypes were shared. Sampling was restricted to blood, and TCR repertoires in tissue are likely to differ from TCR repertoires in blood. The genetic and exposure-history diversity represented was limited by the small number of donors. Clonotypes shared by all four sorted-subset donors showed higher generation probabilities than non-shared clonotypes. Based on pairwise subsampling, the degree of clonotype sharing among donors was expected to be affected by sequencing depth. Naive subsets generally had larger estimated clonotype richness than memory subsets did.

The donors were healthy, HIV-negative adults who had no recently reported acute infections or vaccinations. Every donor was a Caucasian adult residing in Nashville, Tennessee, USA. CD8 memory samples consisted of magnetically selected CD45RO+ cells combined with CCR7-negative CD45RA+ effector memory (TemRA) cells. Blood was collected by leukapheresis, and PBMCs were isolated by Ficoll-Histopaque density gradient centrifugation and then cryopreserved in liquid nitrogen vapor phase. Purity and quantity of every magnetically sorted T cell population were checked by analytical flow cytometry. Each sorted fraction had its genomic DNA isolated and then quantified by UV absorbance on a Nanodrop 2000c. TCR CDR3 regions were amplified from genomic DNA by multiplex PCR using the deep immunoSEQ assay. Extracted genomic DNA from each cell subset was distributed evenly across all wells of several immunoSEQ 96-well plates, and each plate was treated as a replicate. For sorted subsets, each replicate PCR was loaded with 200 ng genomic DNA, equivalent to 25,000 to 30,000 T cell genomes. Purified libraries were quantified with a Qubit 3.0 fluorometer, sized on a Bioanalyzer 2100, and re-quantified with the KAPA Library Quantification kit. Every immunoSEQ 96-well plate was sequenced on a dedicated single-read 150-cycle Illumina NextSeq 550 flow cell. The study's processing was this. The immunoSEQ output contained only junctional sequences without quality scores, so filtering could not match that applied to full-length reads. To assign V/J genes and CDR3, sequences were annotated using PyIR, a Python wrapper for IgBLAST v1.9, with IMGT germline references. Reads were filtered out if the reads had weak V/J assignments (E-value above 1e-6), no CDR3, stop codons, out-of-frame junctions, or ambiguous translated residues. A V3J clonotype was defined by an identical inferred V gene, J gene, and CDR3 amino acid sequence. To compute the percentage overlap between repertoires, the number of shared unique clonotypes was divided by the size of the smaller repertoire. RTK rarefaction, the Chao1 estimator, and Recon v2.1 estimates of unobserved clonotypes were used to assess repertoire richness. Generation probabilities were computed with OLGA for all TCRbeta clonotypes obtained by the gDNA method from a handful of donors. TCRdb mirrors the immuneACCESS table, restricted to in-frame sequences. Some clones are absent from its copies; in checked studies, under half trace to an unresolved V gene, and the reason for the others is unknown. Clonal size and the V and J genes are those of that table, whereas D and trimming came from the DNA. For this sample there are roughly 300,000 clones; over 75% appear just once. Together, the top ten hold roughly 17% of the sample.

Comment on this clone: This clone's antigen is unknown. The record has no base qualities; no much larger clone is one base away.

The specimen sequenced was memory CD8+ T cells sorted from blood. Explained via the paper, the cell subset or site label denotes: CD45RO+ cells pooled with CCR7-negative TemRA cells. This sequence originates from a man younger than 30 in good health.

The CDR3 protein is CASSLGGGADEKLFF. The nucleotide sequence is given as TGTGCCAGCAGCTTAGGAGGGGGCGCAGACGAAAAACTGTTTTTT. The chain couples TRBV7-9 to TRBJ1-4, with 7 bases in between that match TRBD1. V is cut back by 1 base and J by 8 bases, with 7 bases in the junction unmatched. The germline V gene (reference sequence) supplies CDR1 SEHNR and CDR2 FQNEAQ. The CDR3 numbers 15 residues from cysteine through phenylalanine. This entry keeps only the CDR3 DNA: 45 bases, framed from base 1.